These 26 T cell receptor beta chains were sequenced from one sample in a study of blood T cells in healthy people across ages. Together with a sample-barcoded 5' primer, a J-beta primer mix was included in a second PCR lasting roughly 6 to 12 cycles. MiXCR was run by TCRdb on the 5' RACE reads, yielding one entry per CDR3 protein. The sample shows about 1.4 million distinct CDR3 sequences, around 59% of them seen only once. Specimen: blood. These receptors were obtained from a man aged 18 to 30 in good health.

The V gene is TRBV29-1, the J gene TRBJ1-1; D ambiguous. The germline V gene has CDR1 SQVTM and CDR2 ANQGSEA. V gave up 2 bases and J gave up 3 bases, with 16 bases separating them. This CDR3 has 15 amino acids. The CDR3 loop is CSVESGMAMDTEAFF. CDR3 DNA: TGCAGCGTTGAATCAGGTATGGCGATGGACACTGAAGCTTTCTTT.

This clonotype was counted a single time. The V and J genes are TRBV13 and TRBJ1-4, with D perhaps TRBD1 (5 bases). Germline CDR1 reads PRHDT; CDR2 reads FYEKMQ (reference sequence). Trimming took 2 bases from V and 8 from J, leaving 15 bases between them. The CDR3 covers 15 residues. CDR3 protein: CASSLRGRALEKLFF. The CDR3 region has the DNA TGTGCCAGCAGCTTAAGGGGCAGGGCTCTGGAAAAACTGTTTTTT. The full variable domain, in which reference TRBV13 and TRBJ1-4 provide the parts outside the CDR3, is AAGVIQSPRHLIKEKRETATLKCYPIPRHDTVYWYQQGPGQDPQFLISFYEKMQSDKGSIPDRFSAQQFSDYHSELNMSSLELGDSALYFCASSLRGRALEKLFFGSGTQLSVL.

Here the CDR3 DNA reads TGTGCCAGCAGTTTAATTTGGGAGGACAGATATAGCAATCAGCCCCAGCATTTT. This codes for CASSLIWEDRYSNQPQHF. This rearrangement joins TRBV12-3 or TRBV12-4 to TRBJ1-5; perhaps TRBD1 as D (6 bases). Trimming left V 2 bases short and J 0 bases short, with 17 bases between. The CDR3 is 18 residues long.

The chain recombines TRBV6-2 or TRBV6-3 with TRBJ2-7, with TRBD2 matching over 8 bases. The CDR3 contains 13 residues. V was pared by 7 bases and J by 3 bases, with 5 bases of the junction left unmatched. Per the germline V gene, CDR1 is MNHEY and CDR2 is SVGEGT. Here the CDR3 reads CASKERENYEQYF. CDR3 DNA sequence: TGTGCCAGCAAGGAGCGGGAGAACTACGAGCAGTACTTC.

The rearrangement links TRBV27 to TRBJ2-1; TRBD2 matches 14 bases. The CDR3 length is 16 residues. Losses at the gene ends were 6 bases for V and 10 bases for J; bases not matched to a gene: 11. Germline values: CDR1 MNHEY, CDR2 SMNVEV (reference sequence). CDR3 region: CASSIIPGTSGREQFF. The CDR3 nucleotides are TGTGCCAGCAGCATCATCCCCGGGACTAGCGGGAGAGAGCAGTTCTTC.

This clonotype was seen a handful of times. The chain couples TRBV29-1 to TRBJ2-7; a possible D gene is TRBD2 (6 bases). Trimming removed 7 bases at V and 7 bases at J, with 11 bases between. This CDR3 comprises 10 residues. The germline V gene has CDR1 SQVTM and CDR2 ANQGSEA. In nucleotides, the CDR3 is TGCAGCGGGGGGGATGTGGAGCAGTACTTC. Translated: CSGGDVEQYF.

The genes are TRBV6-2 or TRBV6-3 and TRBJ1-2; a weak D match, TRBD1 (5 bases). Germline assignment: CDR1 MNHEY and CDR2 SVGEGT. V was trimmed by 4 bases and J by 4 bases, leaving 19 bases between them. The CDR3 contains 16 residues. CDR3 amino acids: CASSSSLSGPSYGYTF. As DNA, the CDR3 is TGTGCCAGCAGTTCTTCCTTATCGGGGCCCAGCTATGGCTACACCTTC.

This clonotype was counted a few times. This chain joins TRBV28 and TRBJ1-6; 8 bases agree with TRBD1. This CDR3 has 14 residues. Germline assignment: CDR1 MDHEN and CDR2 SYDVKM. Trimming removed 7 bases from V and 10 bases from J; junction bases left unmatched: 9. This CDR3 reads CASTMDRVGSPLHF. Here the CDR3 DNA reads TGTGCCAGCACCATGGACAGGGTGGGATCACCCCTCCACTTT.

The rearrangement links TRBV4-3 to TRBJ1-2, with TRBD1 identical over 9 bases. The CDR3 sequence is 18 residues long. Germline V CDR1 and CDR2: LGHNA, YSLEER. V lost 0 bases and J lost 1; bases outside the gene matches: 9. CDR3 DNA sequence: TGCGCCAGCAGCCAAGAGCGACAGGGGGTATACCGTAACTATGGCTACACCTTC. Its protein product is CASSQERQGVYRNYGYTF.

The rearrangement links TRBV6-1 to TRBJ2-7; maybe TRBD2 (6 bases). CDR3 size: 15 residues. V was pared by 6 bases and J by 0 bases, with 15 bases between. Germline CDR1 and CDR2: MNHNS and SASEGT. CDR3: CASSTRDLNSYEQYF. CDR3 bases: TGTGCCAGCAGCACCCGGGACTTAAACTCCTACGAGCAGTACTTC.

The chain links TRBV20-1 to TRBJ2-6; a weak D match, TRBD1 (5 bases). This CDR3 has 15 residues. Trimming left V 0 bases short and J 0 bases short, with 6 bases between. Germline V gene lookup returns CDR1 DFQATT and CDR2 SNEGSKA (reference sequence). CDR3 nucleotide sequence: TGCAGTGCTAGAGAGGACAACTCTGGGGCCAACGTCCTGACTTTC. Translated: CSAREDNSGANVLTF.

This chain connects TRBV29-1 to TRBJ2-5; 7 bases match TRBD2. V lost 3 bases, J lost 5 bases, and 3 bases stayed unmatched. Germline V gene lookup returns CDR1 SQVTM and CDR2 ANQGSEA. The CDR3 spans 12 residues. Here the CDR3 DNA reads TGCAGCGTTGATGTCGGGGGGGAGACCCAGTACTTC. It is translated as CSVDVGGETQYF.

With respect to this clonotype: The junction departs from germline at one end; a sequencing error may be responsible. As DNA, the CDR3 is TGTGCCAACAGCCACGCCTGGGATGGCTACACCTTC. Protein sequence: CANSHAWDGYTF. The chain couples TRBV7-9 to TRBJ1-2; D ambiguous. CDR3 size: 12 residues. Germline loops: CDR1 SEHNR, CDR2 FQNEAQ (reference sequence). Complete variable domain (other parts from reference TRBV7-9 and TRBJ1-2): DTGVSQNPRHKITKRGQNVTFRCDPISEHNRLYWYRQTLGQGPEFLTYFQNEAQLEKSRLLSDRFSAERPKGSFSTLEIQRTEQGDSAMYLCANSHAWDGYTFGSGTRLTVV.

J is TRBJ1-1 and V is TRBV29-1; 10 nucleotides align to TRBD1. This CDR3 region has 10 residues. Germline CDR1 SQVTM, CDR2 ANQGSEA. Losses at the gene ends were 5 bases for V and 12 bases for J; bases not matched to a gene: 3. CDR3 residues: CSVRDRGTFF. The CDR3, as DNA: TGCAGCGTTCGGGACAGGGGAACTTTCTTT.

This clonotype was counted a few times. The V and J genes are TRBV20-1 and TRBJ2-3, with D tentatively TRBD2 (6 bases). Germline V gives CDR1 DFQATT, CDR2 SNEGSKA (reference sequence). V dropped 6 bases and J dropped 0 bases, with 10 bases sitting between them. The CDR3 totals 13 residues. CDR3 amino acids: CSALAESTDTQYF. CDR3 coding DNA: TGCAGTGCCTTAGCGGAGAGCACAGATACGCAGTATTTT.

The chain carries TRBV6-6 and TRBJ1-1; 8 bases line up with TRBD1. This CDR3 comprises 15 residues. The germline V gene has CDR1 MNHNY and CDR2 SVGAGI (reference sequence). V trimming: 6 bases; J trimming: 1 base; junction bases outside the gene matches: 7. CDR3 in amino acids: CASSTGGVSNTEAFF. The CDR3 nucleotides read TGTGCCAGCAGCACAGGGGGGGTGTCGAACACTGAAGCTTTCTTT.

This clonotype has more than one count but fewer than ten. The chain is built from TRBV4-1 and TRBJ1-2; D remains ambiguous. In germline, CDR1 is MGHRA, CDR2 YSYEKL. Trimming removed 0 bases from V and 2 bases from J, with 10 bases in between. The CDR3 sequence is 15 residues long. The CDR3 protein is CASSQDWRNNYGYTF. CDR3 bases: TGCGCCAGCAGCCAAGATTGGCGGAACAACTATGGCTACACCTTC.

The CDR3, as DNA: TGTGCCAGCAGTGAAGCGCTTTGGGATGAGCAGTTCTTC. Protein product: CASSEALWDEQFF. This chain links TRBV2 with TRBJ2-1; D not certain. The CDR3 is 13 residues long. Germline assignment: CDR1 SNHLY and CDR2 FYNNEI. V was shortened by 0 bases and J by 8 bases, with 8 bases between the two germline ends. The variable domain in full, with the rest retrieved from reference TRBV2 and TRBJ2-1, is EPEVTQTPSHQVTQMGQEVILRCVPISNHLYFYWYRQILGQKVEFLVSFYNNEISEKSEIFDDQFSVERPDGSNFTLKIRSTKLEDSAMYFCASSEALWDEQFFGPGTRLTVL.

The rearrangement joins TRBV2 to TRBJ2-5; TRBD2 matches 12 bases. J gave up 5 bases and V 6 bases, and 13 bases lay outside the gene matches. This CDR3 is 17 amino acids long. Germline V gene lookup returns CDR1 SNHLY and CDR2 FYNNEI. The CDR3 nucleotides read TGTGCCAGCAGGAAGGTTTCACTAGCGGGAGGATATGAGACCCAGTACTTC. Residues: CASRKVSLAGGYETQYF.

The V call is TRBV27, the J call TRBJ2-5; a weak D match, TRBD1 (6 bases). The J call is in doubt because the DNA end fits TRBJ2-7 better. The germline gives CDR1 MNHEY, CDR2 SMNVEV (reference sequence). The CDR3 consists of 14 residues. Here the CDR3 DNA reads TGTGCCAGCAGACTTAGCCGGGACACCTACGAGCAGTACTTC. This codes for CASRLSRDTYEQYF.

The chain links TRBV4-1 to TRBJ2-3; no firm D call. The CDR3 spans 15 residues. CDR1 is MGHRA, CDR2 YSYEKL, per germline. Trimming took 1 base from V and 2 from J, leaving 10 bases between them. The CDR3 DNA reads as TGCGCCAGCAGCCAAGTGCTGGGGTCCACAGATACGCAGTATTTT. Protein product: CASSQVLGSTDTQYF.

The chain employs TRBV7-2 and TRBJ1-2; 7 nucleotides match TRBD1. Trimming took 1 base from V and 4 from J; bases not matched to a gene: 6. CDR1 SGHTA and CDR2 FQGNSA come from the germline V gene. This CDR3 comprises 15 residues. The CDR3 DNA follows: TGTGCCAGCAGCTTAGGAGGACAGGCTTTCTATGGCTACACCTTC. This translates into CASSLGGQAFYGYTF.

CDR3 nucleotides: TGTGCCAGCAGTCCCAACAGGGGGCGAGTGAACACTGAAGCTTTCTTT. Its translation is CASSPNRGRVNTEAFF. J is TRBJ1-1 and V is TRBV28; 9 positions match TRBD1. The CDR3 sequence is 16 residues long. From germline, CDR1 is MDHEN and CDR2 SYDVKM. V was clipped by 5 bases and J by 0 bases; unmatched bases: 7.

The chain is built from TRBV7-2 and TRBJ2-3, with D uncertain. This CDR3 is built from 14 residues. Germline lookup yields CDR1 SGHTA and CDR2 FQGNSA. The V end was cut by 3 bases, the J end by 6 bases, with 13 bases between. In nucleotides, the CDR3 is TGTGCCAGCAGCTTCGACGGGCCTTTGGATACGCAGTATTTT. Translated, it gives CASSFDGPLDTQYF.

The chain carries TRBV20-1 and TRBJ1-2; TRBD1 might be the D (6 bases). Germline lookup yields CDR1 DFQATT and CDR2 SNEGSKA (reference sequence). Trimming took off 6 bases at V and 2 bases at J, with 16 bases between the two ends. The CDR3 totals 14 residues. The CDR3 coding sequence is TGCAGTGCCTATGTGGTTCAGGGGAACTATGGCTACACCTTC. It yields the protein CSAYVVQGNYGYTF.

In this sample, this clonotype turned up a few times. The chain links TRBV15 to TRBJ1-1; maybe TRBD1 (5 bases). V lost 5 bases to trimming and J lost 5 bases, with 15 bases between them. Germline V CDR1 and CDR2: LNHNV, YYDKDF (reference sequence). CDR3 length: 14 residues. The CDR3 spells CATSGAGLRTEAFF. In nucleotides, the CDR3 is TGTGCCACCAGCGGGGCAGGGTTGAGGACTGAAGCTTTCTTT.